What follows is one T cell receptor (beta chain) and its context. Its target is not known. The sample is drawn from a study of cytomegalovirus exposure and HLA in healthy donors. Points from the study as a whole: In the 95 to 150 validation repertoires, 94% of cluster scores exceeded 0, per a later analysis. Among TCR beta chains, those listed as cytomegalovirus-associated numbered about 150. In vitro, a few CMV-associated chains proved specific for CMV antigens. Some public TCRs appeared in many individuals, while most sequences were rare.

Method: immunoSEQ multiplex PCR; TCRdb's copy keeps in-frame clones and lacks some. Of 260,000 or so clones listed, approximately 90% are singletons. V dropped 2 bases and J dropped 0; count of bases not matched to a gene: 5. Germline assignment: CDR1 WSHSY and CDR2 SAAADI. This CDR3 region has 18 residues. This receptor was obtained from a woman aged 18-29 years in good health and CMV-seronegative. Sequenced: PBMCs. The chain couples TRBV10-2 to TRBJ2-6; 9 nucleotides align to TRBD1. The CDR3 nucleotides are TGCGCCAGCAGTGAGGGGACAGGGATTTACTCTGGGGCCAACGTCCTGACTTTC. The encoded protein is CASSEGTGIYSGANVLTF.